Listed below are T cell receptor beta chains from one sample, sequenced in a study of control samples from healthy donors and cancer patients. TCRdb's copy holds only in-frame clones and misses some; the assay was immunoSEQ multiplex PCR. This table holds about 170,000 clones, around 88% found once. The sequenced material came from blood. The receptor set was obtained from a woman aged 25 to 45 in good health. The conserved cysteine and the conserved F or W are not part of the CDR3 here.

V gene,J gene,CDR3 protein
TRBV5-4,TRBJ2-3,ASSFKSGAADTQY
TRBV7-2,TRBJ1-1,ASSLGRGWGTEAF
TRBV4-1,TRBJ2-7,ASSQDPGRGYEQY
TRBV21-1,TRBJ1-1,ASRFITRTEAF
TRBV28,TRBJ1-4,ASSGSGNPDRIREKLF
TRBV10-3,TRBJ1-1,AISAGGAAEAF
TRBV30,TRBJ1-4,ALSWSGNEKLF
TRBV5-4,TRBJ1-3,ASSWSSGNTIY
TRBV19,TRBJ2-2,ASSISGQGLLLAGELF
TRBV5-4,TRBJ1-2,ASSFEGYGYT
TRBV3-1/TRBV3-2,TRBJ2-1,ASSQVGVAGGPDNEQF
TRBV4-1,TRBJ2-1,ASSLRRGGYNEQF
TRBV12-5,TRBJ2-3,ASASTPSTDTQY
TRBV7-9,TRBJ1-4,ASSKGQTTTNEKLF
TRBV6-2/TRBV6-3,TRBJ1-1,ASSPPRRLFTEAF
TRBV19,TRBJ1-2,ASTRDRTNYGYT
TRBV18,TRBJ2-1,ASSRGTTTYNEQF
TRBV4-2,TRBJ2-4,ASSERVSGSFPVQY
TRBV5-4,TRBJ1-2,ASSQPGQGYGYT
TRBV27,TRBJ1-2,ASSFRHNYGYT
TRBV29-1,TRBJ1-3,SVVVGNTIY
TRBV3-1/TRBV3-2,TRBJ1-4,ASSQDKRAPNEKLF
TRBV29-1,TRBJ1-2,SATDRGDYT
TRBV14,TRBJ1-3,ASSQVGSPGNTIY
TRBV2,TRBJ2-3,ARGGLADYTDTQY
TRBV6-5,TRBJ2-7,ASSLRRTNDYEQY
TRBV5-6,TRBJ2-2,ASSFFPGELF
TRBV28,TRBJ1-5,ASNPGEEGNQPQH
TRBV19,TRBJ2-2,ASSIARTGELF
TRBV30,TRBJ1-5,AWSVGWDQPQH
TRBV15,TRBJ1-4,ATSRDLQGEKKLF
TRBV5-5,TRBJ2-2,ASSLVVSDGGGPGELF
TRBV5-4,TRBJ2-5,ASSPGQGKETQY
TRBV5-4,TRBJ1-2,ASSLDRVYGYT
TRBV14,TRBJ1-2,ASSQEQDYGYT
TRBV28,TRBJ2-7,ALGTGTSYEQY
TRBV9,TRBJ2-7,ASSAGTGGYEQY